The clone carrying this TCR beta chain is a singleton in its sample. Its matching antigen is unknown. This sample was taken from a study of vaccination effects on CD4 cells after COVID-19. Trimming removed 3 bases at V and 7 bases at J, with 13 bases between. CDR1 and CDR2 from the germline V gene are MGHRA and YSYEKL. The CDR3 is 14 residues long. Here immunoSEQ multiplex PCR was the method, and the copy in TCRdb shows in-frame clones only, minus some. The sample lists approximately 26,000 clones; over 75% were seen once. Antigen-specific CD4+ T cells were expanded (with viral peptide pools) by the ViraFEST assay ahead of sequencing. Following a roughly 11-day culture, CD4+ T cells were purified. Each person got two doses of an mRNA SARS-CoV-2 vaccine, BNT162b2 or mRNA-1273.

This TCR was recovered from a human donor who received a COVID-19 vaccine. Some clones in this sample may be carry-over from other donors' samples. Source: CD4+ T cells from PBMCs cultured with SARS-CoV-2 spike peptides, taken after COVID-19 vaccination. The chain is built from TRBV4-1 and TRBJ2-1; unclear D gene. CDR3: CASSHVSETNEQFF. CDR3 in DNA: TGCGCCAGCAGCCATGTTTCCGAGACGAATGAGCAGTTCTTC.